The 21 T cell receptor beta chains reported below all come from one sample, sequenced in a study of blood T cell repertoires in COVID-19 (dated by TCRdb to the early 2020s). Libraries were prepared through the immunoSEQ multiplex PCR assay. TCRdb's version of the immuneACCESS table is confined to in-frame rearrangements and falls short of the full clone set. An unresolved V gene accounts for under half of the shortfall where checked; the remainder is of unknown origin. This sample holds some 270,000 clones; around nine tenths were observed only once. Clones ranked in the top ten supply around 1.7% of the sample. Input material: peripheral blood. The receptor set was obtained from an older woman who had recovered from COVID-19.

V is TRBV2 and J is TRBJ1-2; 10 positions match TRBD1. Per the germline V gene, CDR1 is SNHLY and CDR2 is FYNNEI. CDR3 size: 13 residues. J gave up 8 bases and V 5 bases, and 5 bases lay outside the gene matches. CDR3 bases: TGTGCCAGCAGTCGACAGGGGGCGCGAGGCTACACCTTC. Translating gives CASSRQGARGYTF.

In regard to this clone: Within the sample, other DNA sequences also encode this same CDR3. The rearrangement links TRBV28 to TRBJ2-7; 7 positions agree with TRBD1. V lost 4 bases to trimming and J lost 3 bases; unmatched junction nucleotides: 6. The CDR3 runs 14 residues. Germline assignment: CDR1 MDHEN and CDR2 SYDVKM. The chain's CDR3 is CASSSPGQSYEQYF. CDR3 nucleotides: TGTGCCAGCAGTTCCCCGGGACAGAGCTACGAGCAGTACTTC.

The gene calls are TRBV10-2 and TRBJ2-1; 15 nucleotides agree with TRBD2. The CDR3 has 17 amino acids. Germline V gene sequence: CDR1 WSHSY, CDR2 SAAADI. Unmatched junction bases numbered 7, after V lost 4 bases and J lost 6 bases. The CDR3 spells CASSGTSGGAPINEQFF. In DNA, the CDR3 is TGCGCCAGCAGTGGGACTAGCGGGGGGGCCCCCATCAATGAGCAGTTCTTC.

The chain is built from TRBV28 and TRBJ2-7, with TRBD2 matching 12 bases. The CDR3 loop spans 15 amino acids. Trimming removed 6 bases from V and 0 bases from J; junction bases left unmatched: 3. Germline CDR1 reads MDHEN; CDR2 reads SYDVKM. CDR3 protein: CASRLAGGSSYEQYF. CDR3 sequence (DNA): TGTGCCAGCAGACTAGCGGGGGGAAGCTCCTACGAGCAGTACTTC.

V is TRBV5-1 and J is TRBJ1-4; TRBD1 matches 9 bases. V dropped 4 bases and J dropped 8; count of bases not matched to a gene: 6. The CDR3 has 14 residues. Germline CDR1 SGHRS, CDR2 YFSETQ. The CDR3 nucleotides read TGCGCCAGCAGCCCGACTACAGGGGGCGAAAAACTGTTTTTT. It encodes CASSPTTGGEKLFF.

The chain joins TRBV12-3 or TRBV12-4 to TRBJ2-7; 7 bases fit TRBD1. With 10 bases clipped from V and 0 bases from J, the junction kept 6 bases outside the gene matches. This CDR3 region has 13 residues. The CDR3, as DNA: TGTGCCACTCAGGGGGACAGCTCCTACGAGCAGTACTTC. Protein: CATQGDSSYEQYF.

V is TRBV7-9 and J is TRBJ2-7, with TRBD1 matching over 8 bases. This CDR3 contains 13 residues. J was trimmed by 2 bases and V by 5 bases; bases with no gene match: 2. Looked up from germline, CDR1 is SEHNR and CDR2 is FQNEAQ (reference sequence). This CDR3 reads CASSRDRTYEQYF. In DNA form, the CDR3 reads TGTGCCAGCAGCCGGGACAGGACCTACGAGCAGTACTTC.

The V and J genes are TRBV6-1 and TRBJ2-1; perhaps TRBD1 as D (6 bases). This CDR3 is 16 amino acids long. Germline V CDR1 and CDR2: MNHNS, SASEGT. The V gene lost 4 bases and the J gene lost 3 bases, with 16 bases spanning the gap. The CDR3 loop is CASSVHRTVIYNEQFF. The CDR3 DNA reads TGTGCCAGCAGTGTACATCGGACAGTTATCTACAATGAGCAGTTCTTC.

The chain is built from TRBV7-6 and TRBJ1-3; D not certain. V was trimmed by 4 bases and J by 0 bases, leaving 10 bases between them. Per germline, CDR1 SGHVS and CDR2 FNYEAQ. This CDR3 contains 15 residues. The CDR3 reads CASSYTPTSGNTIYF. In DNA form, the CDR3 reads TGTGCCAGCAGCTACACACCCACCTCTGGAAACACCATATATTTT.

The genes are TRBV9 and TRBJ2-1; the match to TRBD2 covers 8 bases. CDR1 and CDR2 from the germline V gene are SGDLS and YYNGEE. Trimming removed 2 bases from V and 4 bases from J; junction bases left unmatched: 5. This CDR3 is 15 amino acids long. CDR3 region: CASSVRGGPYNEQFF. CDR3 in DNA: TGTGCCAGCAGCGTCCGGGGGGGCCCGTACAATGAGCAGTTCTTC.

CDR3 coding DNA: TGTGCCAGCAGTGAAGACAGAAATCAGCCCCAGCATTTT. The encoded protein is CASSEDRNQPQHF. V usage is TRBV6-4 and J usage is TRBJ1-5, with D possibly being TRBD1 (5 bases). The germline V gene has CDR1 MRHNA and CDR2 SNTAGT. CDR3 size: 13 residues. Trimming took 3 bases from V and 4 from J, leaving 7 bases between them.

This clone was seen a few times. The gene calls are TRBV11-2 and TRBJ2-1; no clear D. The CDR3 loop spans 13 amino acids. The V gene's germline CDR1 is SGHAT and CDR2 FQNNGV. Trimming took 7 bases from V and 4 from J, leaving 11 bases between them. The CDR3 coding sequence is TGTGCCAGCACCCCGAGAGAGTACAATGAGCAGTTCTTC. Protein sequence: CASTPREYNEQFF.

This chain links TRBV7-6 with TRBJ2-7; 12 nucleotides line up with TRBD2. Germline trimming cut 4 bases from V and 6 bases from J; bases unmatched to any gene: 16. Germline V gives CDR1 SGHVS, CDR2 FNYEAQ. The CDR3 consists of 18 residues. Here the CDR3 DNA reads TGTGCCAGCAGCTCCAGGAGGTCTAGCGGGGGGGCCGGTCCCGAGCAGTACTTC. As protein: CASSSRRSSGGAGPEQYF.

This chain links TRBV5-1 with TRBJ1-6; D might be TRBD1 (5 bases). V lost 8 bases and J lost 5, with 20 bases in between. The length of the CDR3 is 16 residues. Germline V gives CDR1 SGHRS, CDR2 YFSETQ. In DNA form, the CDR3 reads TGCGCCAGGGAGGGATTCAGGGTAGCAGATAATTCACCCCTCCACTTT. Encoded protein: CAREGFRVADNSPLHF.

The chain carries TRBV15 and TRBJ2-7, with D hard to call. The CDR3 is 14 residues long. Germline V gene lookup returns CDR1 LNHNV and CDR2 YYDKDF (reference sequence). The V end lost 3 bases, the J end lost 0 bases, and 9 bases lay between the germline ends. The CDR3 is CATSRSPGSYEQYF. CDR3 coding DNA: TGTGCCACCAGCAGGTCACCAGGCTCCTACGAGCAGTACTTC.

The chain uses TRBV2 and TRBJ2-2; maybe TRBD1 (6 bases). The CDR3 loop spans 14 amino acids. Germline assignment: CDR1 SNHLY and CDR2 FYNNEI. V shed 5 bases and J shed 4 bases, with 11 bases lying between them. The CDR3 coding sequence is TGTGCCAGCAGTCAGGGGACCCTCACCGGGGAGCTGTTTTTT. Protein sequence: CASSQGTLTGELFF.

In nucleotides, the CDR3 is TGTGCCAGCTCACCTTCCGGGACAGAAACTTATGGCTACACCTTC. It translates to CASSPSGTETYGYTF. This sequence joins TRBV18 and TRBJ1-2, with 7 bases that match TRBD1. The CDR3 spans 15 residues. Germline loops: CDR1 KGHSH, CDR2 LQKENI. V trimming: 3 bases; J trimming: 5 bases; junction bases outside the gene matches: 9.

This clone was observed a handful of times. The rearrangement uses TRBV25-1 and TRBJ1-6, with D unresolved. CDR1 is MGHDK and CDR2 is SYGVNS in the germline V gene. The CDR3 covers 14 residues. Trimming left V 8 bases short and J 8 bases short, with 16 bases between. CDR3 nucleotide sequence: TGTGCCAGCGGTACGGGCCTCGGGGATTCACCCCTCCACTTT. Translation gives CASGTGLGDSPLHF. Variable domain in full (rest from reference TRBV25-1 and TRBJ1-6): EADIYQTPRYLVIGTGKKITLECSQTMGHDKMYWYQQDPGMELHLIHYSYGVNSTEKGDLSSESTVSRIRTEHFPLTLESARPSHTSQYLCASGTGLGDSPLHFGNGTRLTVT.

The V gene is TRBV5-4, the J gene TRBJ2-7; 8 bases map to TRBD2. The CDR3 is made up of 15 amino acids. Germline V gene data show CDR1 as SGHNT and CDR2 as YYREEE (reference sequence). The trim removed 4 bases at V and 6 bases at J, leaving 12 bases unmatched. The CDR3 is CASSPSGLVGVEQYF. CDR3 DNA: TGTGCCAGCAGCCCCTCGGGACTAGTCGGGGTCGAGCAGTACTTC.

The chain has TRBV5-6 and TRBJ2-5; 8 bases are shared with TRBD1. The junction had 6 bases not matched to a gene; V was cut back by 4 bases and J by 1 base. Looked up from germline, CDR1 is SGHDT and CDR2 is YYEEEE. This CDR3 has 15 amino acids. The CDR3 loop reads CASSAGQGPQETQYF. As DNA, the CDR3 is TGTGCCAGCAGCGCCGGACAGGGACCCCAAGAGACCCAGTACTTC.

The rearrangement joins TRBV5-1 to TRBJ1-5; D uncertain. The ends were cut back, 1 base at V and 5 bases at J, with 7 bases in the middle. The CDR3 has 13 residues. Germline CDR1 reads SGHRS; CDR2 reads YFSETQ. The chain's CDR3 is CASSLSGDQPQHF. DNA for the CDR3: TGCGCCAGCAGCTTGTCGGGAGATCAGCCCCAGCATTTT.